This TCR beta chain was obtained from a study of shared clonotypes between healthy human individuals. Study-level results: Limited genetic and exposure-history diversity came from having few donors.

Concerning this clone: The antigen remains unidentified.

TCRdb's copy holds only in-frame clones and misses some; the assay was immunoSEQ multiplex PCR. The table has about 490,000 clones, 76% seen once. Trimming at V came to 2 bases and at J to 4 bases, leaving 3 bases not matched to a gene. The CDR3 covers 15 residues. Germline CDR1 reads SEHNR; CDR2 reads FQNEAQ (reference sequence). The V gene is TRBV7-9, the J gene TRBJ2-1; the match to TRBD2 covers 9 bases. The sequencing input was PBMCs. This receptor was identified in a woman aged 40 to 50 in good health. Some clones in this sample may be carry-over from other donors' samples. The CDR3 sequence is CASSLIAGVYNEQFF. CDR3 DNA: TGTGCCAGCAGCTTAATAGCGGGAGTTTACAATGAGCAGTTCTTC.